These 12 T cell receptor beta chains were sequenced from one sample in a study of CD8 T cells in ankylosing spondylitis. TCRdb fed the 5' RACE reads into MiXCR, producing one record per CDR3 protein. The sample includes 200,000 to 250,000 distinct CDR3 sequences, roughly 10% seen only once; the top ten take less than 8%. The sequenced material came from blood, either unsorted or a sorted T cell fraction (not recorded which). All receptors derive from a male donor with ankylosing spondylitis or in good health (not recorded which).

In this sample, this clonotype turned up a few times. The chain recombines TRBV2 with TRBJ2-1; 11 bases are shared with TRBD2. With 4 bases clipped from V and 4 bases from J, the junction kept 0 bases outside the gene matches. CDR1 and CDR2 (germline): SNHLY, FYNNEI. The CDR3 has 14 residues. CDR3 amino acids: CASSGLAGYNEQFF. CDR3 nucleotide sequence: TGTGCCAGCAGTGGACTAGCGGGGTACAATGAGCAGTTCTTC.

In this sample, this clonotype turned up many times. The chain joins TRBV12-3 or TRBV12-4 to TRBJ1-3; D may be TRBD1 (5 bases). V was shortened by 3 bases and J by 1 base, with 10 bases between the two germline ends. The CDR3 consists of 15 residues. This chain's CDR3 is CASSFGGYSGNTIYF. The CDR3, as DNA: TGTGCCAGCAGTTTTGGGGGGTATTCTGGAAACACCATATATTTT.

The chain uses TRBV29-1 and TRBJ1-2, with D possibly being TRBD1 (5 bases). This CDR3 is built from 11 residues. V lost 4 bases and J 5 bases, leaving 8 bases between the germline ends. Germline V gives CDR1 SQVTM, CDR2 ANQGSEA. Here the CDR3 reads CSVARGYGYTF. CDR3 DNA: TGCAGCGTTGCTAGGGGATATGGCTACACCTTC.

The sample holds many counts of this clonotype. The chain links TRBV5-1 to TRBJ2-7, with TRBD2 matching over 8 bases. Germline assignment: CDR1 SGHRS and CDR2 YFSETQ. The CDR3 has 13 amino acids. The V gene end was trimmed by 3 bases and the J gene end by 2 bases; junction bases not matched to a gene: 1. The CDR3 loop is CASSSGLAYEQYF. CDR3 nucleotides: TGCGCCAGCAGCTCGGGACTAGCCTACGAGCAGTACTTC.

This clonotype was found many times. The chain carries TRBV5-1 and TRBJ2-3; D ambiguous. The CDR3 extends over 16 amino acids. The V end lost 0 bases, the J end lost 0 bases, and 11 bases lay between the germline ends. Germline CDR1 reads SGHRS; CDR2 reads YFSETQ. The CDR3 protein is CASSLEGFASTDTQYF. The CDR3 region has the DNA TGCGCCAGCAGCTTGGAAGGGTTCGCTAGCACAGATACGCAGTATTTT.

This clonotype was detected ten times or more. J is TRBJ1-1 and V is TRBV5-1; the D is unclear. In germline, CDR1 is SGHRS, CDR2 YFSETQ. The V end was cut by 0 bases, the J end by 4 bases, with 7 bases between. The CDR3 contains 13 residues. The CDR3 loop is CASSLGERTEAFF. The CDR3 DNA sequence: TGCGCCAGCAGCTTGGGGGAGCGCACTGAAGCTTTCTTT.

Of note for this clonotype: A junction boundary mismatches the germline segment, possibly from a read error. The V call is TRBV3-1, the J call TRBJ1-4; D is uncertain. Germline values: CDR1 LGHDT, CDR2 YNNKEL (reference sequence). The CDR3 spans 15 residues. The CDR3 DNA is TGTGCCAACAGCCAAGATCGGGGTTTCGGTGAAAAACTGTTTTTT. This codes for CANSQDRGFGEKLFF. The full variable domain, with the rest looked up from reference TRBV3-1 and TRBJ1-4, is DTAVSQTPKYLVTQMGNDKSIKCEQNLGHDTMYWYKQDSKKFLKIMFSYNNKELIINETVPNRFSPKSPDKAHLNLHINSLELGDSAVYFCANSQDRGFGEKLFFGSGTQLSVL.

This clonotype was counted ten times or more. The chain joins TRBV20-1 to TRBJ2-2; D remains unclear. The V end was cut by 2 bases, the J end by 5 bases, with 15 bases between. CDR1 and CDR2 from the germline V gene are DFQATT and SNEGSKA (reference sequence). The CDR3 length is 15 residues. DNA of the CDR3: TGCAGTGCTAGACCAGGACCAGCCGGGACCGGGGAGCTGTTTTTT. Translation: CSARPGPAGTGELFF.

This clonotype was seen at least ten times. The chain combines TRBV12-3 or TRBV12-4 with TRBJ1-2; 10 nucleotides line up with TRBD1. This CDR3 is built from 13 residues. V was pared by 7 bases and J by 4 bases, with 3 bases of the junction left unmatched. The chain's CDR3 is CASTWTGGYGYTF. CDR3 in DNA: TGTGCCAGCACCTGGACAGGGGGCTATGGCTACACCTTC.

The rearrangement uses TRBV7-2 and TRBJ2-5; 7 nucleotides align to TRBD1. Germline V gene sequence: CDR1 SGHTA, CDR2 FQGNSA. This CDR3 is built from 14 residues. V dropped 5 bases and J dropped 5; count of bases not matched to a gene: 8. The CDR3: CASSRQGLRETQYF. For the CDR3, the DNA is TGTGCCAGCAGCCGACAGGGTTTACGGGAGACCCAGTACTTC.

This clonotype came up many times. CDR3 amino acids: CSIHGGTEAFF. CDR3 nucleotide sequence: TGCAGCATCCATGGGGGCACTGAAGCTTTCTTT. The chain has TRBV29-1 and TRBJ1-1; possibly TRBD1 for D (5 bases). Germline assignment: CDR1 SQVTM and CDR2 ANQGSEA. V gave up 8 bases and J gave up 4 bases, with 11 bases separating them. The CDR3 contains 11 residues.

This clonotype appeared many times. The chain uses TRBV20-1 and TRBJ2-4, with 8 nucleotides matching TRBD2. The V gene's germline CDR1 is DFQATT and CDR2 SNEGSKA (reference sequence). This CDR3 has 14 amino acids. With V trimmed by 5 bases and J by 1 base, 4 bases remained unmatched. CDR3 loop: CSAHGRGAKNIQYF. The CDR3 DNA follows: TGCAGTGCTCACGGGAGGGGGGCCAAAAACATTCAGTACTTC.